This T cell receptor (beta chain) derives from a study of blood T cell repertoires in COVID-19. Study background: T cells, B-cell-depleted T cells, or PBMCs provided the cDNA or gDNA that served as material.

Study processing details: Reference gene primer amplification gave nucleated cell count estimates. TCRdb keeps only in-frame clones here, not all; method: immunoSEQ multiplex PCR. V and J calls and clone size are given by that table; D and trimming were obtained from the DNA. The sample holds roughly 130,000 clones, approximately 84% seen once. Germline V CDR1 and CDR2: SGHTS, YDEGEE. The CDR3 is made up of 14 amino acids. Trimming shortened V by 2 bases and J by 2 bases, and 10 bases separated the two germline ends. Enrolled through a virtual design, the participants were between 18 and 89 years of age and came from some 26 US areas. Cohort assignment relied on participant-reported clinical history.

This chain uses TRBV5-8 with TRBJ1-2; no firm D call. Sequencing was performed on PBMCs or T cells enriched from blood (not recorded which). This sequence was found in a man between 40 and 49 years old with acute COVID-19. CDR3 coding DNA: TGTGCCAGCAGCTTCAAAGACATAAACTATGGCTACACCTTC. This sequence encodes CASSFKDINYGYTF.